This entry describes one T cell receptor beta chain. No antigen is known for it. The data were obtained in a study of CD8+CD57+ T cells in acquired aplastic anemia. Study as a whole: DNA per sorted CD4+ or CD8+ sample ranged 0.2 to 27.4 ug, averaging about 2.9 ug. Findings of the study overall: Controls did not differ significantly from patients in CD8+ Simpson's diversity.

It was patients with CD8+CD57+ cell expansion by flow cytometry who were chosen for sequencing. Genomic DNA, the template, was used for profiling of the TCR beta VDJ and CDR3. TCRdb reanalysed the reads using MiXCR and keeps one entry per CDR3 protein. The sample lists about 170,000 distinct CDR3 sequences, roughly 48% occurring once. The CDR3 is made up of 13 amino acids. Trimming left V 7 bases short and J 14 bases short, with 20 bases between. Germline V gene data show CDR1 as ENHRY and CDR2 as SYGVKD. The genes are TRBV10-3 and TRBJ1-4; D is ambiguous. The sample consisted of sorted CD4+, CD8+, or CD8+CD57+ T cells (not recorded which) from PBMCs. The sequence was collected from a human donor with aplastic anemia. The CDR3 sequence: CAIKAATNEELFF. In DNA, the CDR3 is TGTGCCATCAAAGCGGCAACTAATGAAGAGCTGTTTTTT.